The clone carrying this T cell receptor beta chain was picked up many times. Researchers took RNA transcripts and amplified the TCR beta CDR3 regions from them. First-round RT-PCR with HTBI primers amplified the TCR CDR3 region. TCRdb re-derived calls from the multiplex PCR reads in MiXCR, one entry per CDR3 protein. The table shows over 200,000 distinct CDR3 sequences, with about a sixth occurring only once. Germline CDR1 reads MDHEN; CDR2 reads SYDVKM. CDR3 length equals 13 residues. V was clipped by 7 bases and J by 9 bases; unmatched bases: 9. This specimen comes from a study of T cells in Graves' hyperthyroidism and ophthalmopathy.

Sequencing input: blood. This sequence originates from a man between 45 and 60 years old with Graves' hyperthyroidism. The chain recombines TRBV28 with TRBJ1-1; TRBD1 matches at 9 bases. The CDR3 DNA follows: TGTGCCAGCATCAACGGACAGGGGAGAAAAGCTTTCTTT. It codes for CASINGQGRKAFF. The full variable domain, in which reference TRBV28 and TRBJ1-1 provide the parts outside the CDR3, is DVKVTQSSRYLVKRTGEKVFLECVQDMDHENMFWYRQDPGLGLRLIYFSYDVKMKEKGDIPEGYSVSREKKERFSLILESASTNQTSMYLCASINGQGRKAFFGQGTRLTVV.